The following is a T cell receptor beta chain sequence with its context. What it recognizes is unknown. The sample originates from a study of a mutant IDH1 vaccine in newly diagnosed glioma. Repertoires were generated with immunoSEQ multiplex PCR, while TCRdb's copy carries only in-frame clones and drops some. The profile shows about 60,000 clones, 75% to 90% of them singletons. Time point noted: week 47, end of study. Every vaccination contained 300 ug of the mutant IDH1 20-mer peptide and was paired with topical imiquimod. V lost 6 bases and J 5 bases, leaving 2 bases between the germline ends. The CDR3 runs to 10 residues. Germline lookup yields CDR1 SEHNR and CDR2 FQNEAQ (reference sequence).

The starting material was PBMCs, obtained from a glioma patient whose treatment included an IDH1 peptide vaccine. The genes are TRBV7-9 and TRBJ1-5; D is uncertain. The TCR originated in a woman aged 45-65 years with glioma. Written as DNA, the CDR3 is TGTGCCAGCAGATATCAGCCCCAGCATTTT. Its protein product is CASRYQPQHF. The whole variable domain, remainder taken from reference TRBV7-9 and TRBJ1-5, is DTGVSQNPRHKITKRGQNVTFRCDPISEHNRLYWYRQTLGQGPEFLTYFQNEAQLEKSRLLSDRFSAERPKGSFSTLEIQRTEQGDSAMYLCASRYQPQHFGDGTRLSIL.